These 21 T cell receptor beta chains share one sample of origin, sequenced in a study of blood T cells in healthy people across ages. The authors ran a second PCR of roughly 6 to 12 cycles using a sample-barcoded 5' primer and a J-beta primer mix. TCRdb used MiXCR to reprocess the 5' RACE reads, holding one entry per CDR3 protein. Here the sample spans more than 650,000 distinct CDR3 sequences, 22% being singletons. Specimen: blood. These receptors all come from a man between 70 and 80 years old in good health.

This clonotype was counted many times. The chain links TRBV3-1 to TRBJ1-2, with TRBD1 as a possible D gene (6 bases). Per the germline V gene, CDR1 is LGHDT and CDR2 is YNNKEL (reference sequence). The CDR3 contains 13 residues. V gave up 6 bases and J gave up 4 bases, with 12 bases separating them. The CDR3, as DNA: TGTGCCAGCAGGATTGGGGGCACCTATGGCTACACCTTC. Amino acid sequence: CASRIGGTYGYTF.

This clonotype was counted between two and nine times. The chain combines TRBV12-3 or TRBV12-4 with TRBJ2-5; perhaps TRBD1 as D (5 bases). V lost 0 bases, J lost 9 bases, and 17 bases lay in between. This CDR3 has 15 residues. The CDR3 sequence: CASSLAGARQGAQYF. CDR3 in DNA: TGTGCCAGCAGTTTAGCAGGAGCGCGACAAGGGGCCCAGTACTTC.

This clonotype was detected a few times. J is TRBJ1-2 and V is TRBV11-2; 9 bases agree with TRBD1. Trimming removed 5 bases from V and 8 bases from J; junction bases left unmatched: 6. The CDR3 sequence is 13 residues long. Germline assignment: CDR1 SGHAT and CDR2 FQNNGV. This CDR3 is CASSQWDRDGYTF. Here the CDR3 DNA reads TGTGCCAGCAGCCAGTGGGACAGGGACGGCTACACCTTC.

This clonotype has a handful of counts. CDR3 residues: CASSSDSNSNQPQHF. CDR3 in DNA: TGTGCCAGCAGTTCCGACAGTAATAGCAATCAGCCCCAGCATTTT. This chain connects TRBV12-3 or TRBV12-4 to TRBJ1-5; perhaps TRBD1 as D (5 bases). V was trimmed by 4 bases and J by 0 bases, leaving 10 bases between them. This CDR3 comprises 15 residues.

This clonotype turned up a few times. The chain couples TRBV7-2 to TRBJ2-1, with unresolved D. The last part of the DNA fits TRBJ2-5 better; the J call may be wrong. This CDR3 is built from 13 residues. CDR1 is SGHTA and CDR2 is FQGNSA in the germline V gene. The CDR3 DNA reads as TGTGCCAGCAGCTTAGACTACCGCCAGACCCAGTACTTC. It is translated as CASSLDYRQTQYF.

The chain uses TRBV12-3 or TRBV12-4 and TRBJ2-2; perhaps TRBD1 as D (6 bases). V was trimmed by 6 bases and J by 1 base, leaving 18 bases between them. The length of the CDR3 is 17 residues. DNA for the CDR3: TGTGCCAGCAGCATGAGAGTCACAGGGAGGAACACCGGGGAGCTGTTTTTT. This translates into CASSMRVTGRNTGELFF.

This clonotype has ten or more counts. This rearrangement joins TRBV3-1 to TRBJ2-3; D remains ambiguous. Germline V gene data show CDR1 as LGHDT and CDR2 as YNNKEL (reference sequence). V shed 1 base and J shed 0 bases, with 5 bases lying between them. The CDR3 has 14 amino acids. The CDR3 loop reads CASSQGDSTDTQYF. DNA of the CDR3: TGTGCCAGCAGCCAAGGAGATAGCACAGATACGCAGTATTTT.

This clonotype has a count of ten or more. This chain links TRBV28 with TRBJ2-1; no clear D. The CDR3 length is 12 residues. The V end lost 3 bases, the J end lost 7 bases, and 7 bases lay between the germline ends. From germline, CDR1 is MDHEN and CDR2 SYDVKM. CDR3 bases: TGTGCCAGCAGTTTCAGGCAGAATGAGCAGTTCTTC. Its protein is CASSFRQNEQFF.

The chain employs TRBV10-3 and TRBJ2-3; D is ambiguous. CDR3 size: 13 residues. V gave up 6 bases and J gave up 6 bases, with 13 bases separating them. Per germline, CDR1 ENHRY and CDR2 SYGVKD. Here the CDR3 reads CAISPSRIDTQYF. CDR3 coding DNA: TGTGCCATCAGCCCCTCTCGAATCGATACGCAGTATTTT.

The chain links TRBV20-1 to TRBJ2-1; no reliable D call. V lost 6 bases, J lost 15 bases, and 27 bases lay in between. This CDR3 is built from 14 residues. Germline loops: CDR1 DFQATT, CDR2 SNEGSKA (reference sequence). This CDR3 reads CSAHQLPSARLRFF. For the CDR3, the DNA is TGCAGTGCGCACCAATTGCCCTCAGCCCGGTTGCGGTTCTTC.

The chain recombines TRBV6-5 with TRBJ1-6; D remains unclear. The CDR3 extends over 18 amino acids. Trimming removed 3 bases from V and 10 bases from J, with 25 bases in between. The germline CDR1 and CDR2 sequences are MNHEY and SVGAGI. The CDR3 DNA is TGTGCCAGCAGTTATAGTGATTTTGGCAGTGAAGTTAGGTCACCCCTCCACTTT. This translates into CASSYSDFGSEVRSPLHF.

This clonotype appeared many times. The rearrangement links TRBV7-2 to TRBJ2-3; D is possibly TRBD2 (5 bases). Germline CDR1 reads SGHTA; CDR2 reads FQGNSA. The CDR3 runs to 18 residues. Trimming stripped 1 base from V and 2 bases from J, with 19 bases between. The CDR3 DNA reads as TGTGCCAGCAGCTTAGATTTCGGTTCGGGATCCCTCACAGATACGCAGTATTTT. Translated: CASSLDFGSGSLTDTQYF. Drawing the rest from reference TRBV7-2 and TRBJ2-3, the complete variable domain is GAGVSQSPSNKVTEKGKDVELRCDPISGHTALYWYRQSLGQGLEFLIYFQGNSAPDKSGLPSDRFSAERTGGSVSTLTIQRTQQEDSAVYLCASSLDFGSGSLTDTQYFGPGTRLTVL.

The chain uses TRBV12-3 or TRBV12-4 and TRBJ2-3; TRBD2 matches 9 bases. The V segment lost 0 bases and the J segment 5 bases; nucleotides outside the gene matches: 9. This CDR3 region has 17 residues. Here the CDR3 DNA reads TGTGCCAGCAGTTTAGCGTTGGGCGGGGGGGGCGTAGATACGCAGTATTTT. Translated: CASSLALGGGGVDTQYF.

The J gene is TRBJ2-1, the V gene TRBV9; 8 nucleotides match TRBD1. Losses at the gene ends were 3 bases for V and 3 bases for J; bases not matched to a gene: 5. Germline V gene sequence: CDR1 SGDLS, CDR2 YYNGEE. The CDR3 has 15 amino acids. CDR3 nucleotides: TGTGCCAGCAGCGGTACAGGGGGGAACTACAATGAGCAGTTCTTC. Encoded protein: CASSGTGGNYNEQFF.

This clonotype was seen only a few times. J is TRBJ1-2 and V is TRBV20-1; D is ambiguous. Deletions cut 4 bases from V and 2 bases from J, with 14 bases between. The germline V gene has CDR1 DFQATT and CDR2 SNEGSKA (reference sequence). The CDR3 has 14 amino acids. In DNA form, the CDR3 reads TGCAGTGCTATAGGCCCAGACGGGAACTATGGCTACACCTTC. Translated, it gives CSAIGPDGNYGYTF.

This clonotype was seen once. CDR3: CASSSPGRAEETQYF. The CDR3 DNA follows: TGTGCCAGCAGTTCACCGGGACGCGCCGAAGAGACCCAGTACTTC. The rearrangement joins TRBV6-6 to TRBJ2-1, with D perhaps assigned TRBD1 or TRBD2 (5 bases each). Near its end, the DNA agrees better with TRBJ2-5, so the J call may be wrong. The CDR3 loop spans 15 amino acids. Per germline, CDR1 MNHNY and CDR2 SVGAGI (reference sequence).

This chain uses TRBV19 with TRBJ2-4, with 9 nucleotides matching TRBD1. The CDR3 covers 16 residues. With 5 bases clipped from V and 0 bases from J, the junction kept 5 bases outside the gene matches. CDR1 LNHDA and CDR2 SQIVND come from the germline V gene (reference sequence). CDR3 protein: CASSRTGGVAKNIQYF. In nucleotides, the CDR3 is TGTGCCAGTAGTCGAACAGGGGGCGTAGCCAAAAACATTCAGTACTTC.

The chain links TRBV12-3 or TRBV12-4 to TRBJ2-3; the match to TRBD1 covers 10 bases. The CDR3 is 15 residues long. The V gene end was trimmed by 3 bases and the J gene end by 4 bases; junction bases not matched to a gene: 4. The CDR3 protein is CASSFLGQGADTQYF. DNA of the CDR3: TGTGCCAGCAGTTTTCTTGGACAGGGGGCAGATACGCAGTATTTT.

The chain carries TRBV7-9 and TRBJ2-3; the D gene is possibly TRBD2 (7 bases). Germline loops: CDR1 SEHNR, CDR2 FQNEAQ (reference sequence). V lost 5 bases and J 2 bases, leaving 17 bases between the germline ends. The CDR3 totals 16 residues. The CDR3 region is CASSPLRGGVTDTQYF. The DNA for the CDR3 is TGTGCCAGCAGCCCCTTAAGGGGGGGGGTCACAGATACGCAGTATTTT.

This clonotype occurred a few times. This chain links TRBV29-1 with TRBJ2-5; TRBD1 or TRBD2 may be the D gene (6 bases each). The DNA matches TRBJ2-7 better at its end, which makes the J call doubtful. The germline V gene encodes CDR1 SQVTM and CDR2 ANQGSEA. CDR3 length: 13 residues. The CDR3 DNA follows: TGCAGCGTCAGTGCCGGGGGCGAGTACGAGCAGTACTTC. It yields the protein CSVSAGGEYEQYF.

The chain has TRBV28 and TRBJ2-7; perhaps TRBD1 as D (6 bases). Looked up from germline, CDR1 is MDHEN and CDR2 is SYDVKM. The V end was cut by 10 bases, the J end by 3 bases, with 13 bases between. There are 12 residues in the CDR3. The DNA for the CDR3 is TGTGCCACGAGAACAGGGTTCTACGAGCAGTACTTC. It specifies CATRTGFYEQYF. Using reference TRBV28 and TRBJ2-7 for the parts outside the CDR3, the full variable domain is DVKVTQSSRYLVKRTGEKVFLECVQDMDHENMFWYRQDPGLGLRLIYFSYDVKMKEKGDIPEGYSVSREKKERFSLILESASTNQTSMYLCATRTGFYEQYFGPGTRLTVT.